This entry concerns a single T cell receptor beta chain. Its specificity is not known. This sample was included in a study of cytomegalovirus exposure and HLA in healthy donors. General observations from the study: When presence/absence was analysed, sequencing depth was taken to be roughly uniform across donors. Being indistinguishable, some V segments were excluded, TRBV6-2 and TRBV6-3 among them. One cluster of highly shared sequence variants probably arose as a sequencing artifact. At a 0.05 false discovery rate, a later analysis found about 17,000 TCR beta sequences to be associated with HLA alleles.

The PCR used 60 Vbeta and 13 Jbeta primers. TCRdb's table, derived via immunoSEQ multiplex PCR, lists solely in-frame clones and lacks some. The table has 100,000 or so clones, 75% to 85% seen once; the top ten hold 2.1%. V was clipped by 0 bases and J by 0 bases, with 8 bases between them. CDR3 length: 16 amino acids. Germline V gives CDR1 KGHSH, CDR2 LQKENI. The sequenced sample consisted of PBMCs. The chain links TRBV18 to TRBJ2-2; D is unresolved. The TCR sequence derives from a man aged 30 to 39 in good health and CMV-seronegative. CDR3 sequence: CASSPPWQANTGELFF. In DNA form, the CDR3 reads TGTGCCAGCTCACCACCGTGGCAAGCGAACACCGGGGAGCTGTTTTTT.